The 8 T cell receptor beta chains in this list originate from one sample, sequenced in a study of T cell responses to AZD1222 COVID-19 vaccine. Profiling relied on immunoSEQ multiplex PCR, and the TCRdb table lists in-frame clones only, not all of them. The data hold over 100,000 clones, with approximately 91% observed a single time. The sample consisted of peripheral blood, taken on day 0 of AZD1222 vaccination. The receptor set was obtained from an adult in good health.

This clone was seen more than once but under ten times. The chain links TRBV2 to TRBJ2-1, with D perhaps matching TRBD1 or TRBD2 (5 bases each). Trimming cost V 5 bases and J 5 bases, with 10 bases left between them. CDR1 and CDR2 from the germline V gene are SNHLY and FYNNEI. This CDR3 spans 13 amino acids. The CDR3 bases are TGTGCCAGCAGTTTTCAGGGAGACAATGAGCAGTTCTTC. It specifies CASSFQGDNEQFF.

The J gene is TRBJ2-2, the V gene TRBV5-1, with D maybe TRBD1 (6 bases). Germline loops: CDR1 SGHRS, CDR2 YFSETQ. The ends were cut back, 4 bases at V and 2 bases at J, with 12 bases in the middle. The length of the CDR3 is 15 residues. CDR3: CASSAGTTNTGELFF. CDR3 coding DNA: TGCGCCAGCAGCGCCGGGACAACCAACACCGGGGAGCTGTTTTTT.

V is TRBV19 and J is TRBJ1-3, with D perhaps TRBD1 (6 bases). The V end lost 5 bases, the J end lost 2 bases, and 16 bases lay between the germline ends. The CDR3 consists of 16 residues. Per germline, CDR1 LNHDA and CDR2 SQIVND (reference sequence). The CDR3 DNA sequence: TGTGCCAGTAGTCTTGGACAGTTCCCCGCTGGAAACACCATATATTTT. It is translated as CASSLGQFPAGNTIYF.

This rearrangement joins TRBV3-1 (or the pseudogene TRBV3-2) to TRBJ1-2; D unresolved. CDR1 and CDR2 from the germline V gene are LGHDT and YNNKEL (reference sequence). The CDR3 contains 14 residues. Deletions cut 0 bases from V and 3 bases from J, with 8 bases between. The CDR3 region is CASSQDLGHYGYTF. CDR3 sequence (DNA): TGTGCCAGCAGCCAAGATCTGGGCCACTATGGCTACACCTTC.

This clone has just a few counts. The chain recombines TRBV7-3 with TRBJ2-1; 8 bases fit TRBD1. V shed 4 bases and J 13 bases; nucleotides not matched to a gene: 9. Germline assignment: CDR1 SGHTA and CDR2 FQGTGA. The CDR3 runs 13 residues. CDR3 sequence reads: CASSYGTGTAQFF. CDR3 nucleotides: TGTGCCAGCAGCTATGGGACAGGTACCGCCCAGTTCTTC.

The chain uses TRBV18 and TRBJ2-5, with unresolved D. CDR3 size: 12 residues. Germline V gene lookup returns CDR1 KGHSH and CDR2 LQKENI. Deletions cut 4 bases from V and 0 bases from J, with 3 bases between. The DNA of the CDR3 is TGTGCCAGCTCACTGTACCAAGAGACCCAGTACTTC. This translates into CASSLYQETQYF.

V and J are TRBV7-3 and TRBJ2-1; 8 bases agree with TRBD2. V dropped 5 bases and J dropped 0; count of bases not matched to a gene: 21. CDR3 size: 21 residues. Germline CDR1 is SGHTA and CDR2 is FQGTGA. The CDR3 coding sequence is TGTGCCAGCAGCGAGACCCCAGGGCAAAAAACTAGCGGAAGCTCCTACAATGAGCAGTTCTTC. It translates to CASSETPGQKTSGSSYNEQFF.

This chain joins TRBV27 and TRBJ2-2; D may be TRBD1 or TRBD2 (5 bases each). The length of the CDR3 is 12 residues. V shed 10 bases and J shed 4 bases, with 10 bases lying between them. Germline V gene lookup returns CDR1 MNHEY and CDR2 SMNVEV (reference sequence). The CDR3 protein is CATEGRTGELFF. CDR3 DNA: TGTGCCACCGAGGGACGCACCGGGGAGCTGTTTTTT.